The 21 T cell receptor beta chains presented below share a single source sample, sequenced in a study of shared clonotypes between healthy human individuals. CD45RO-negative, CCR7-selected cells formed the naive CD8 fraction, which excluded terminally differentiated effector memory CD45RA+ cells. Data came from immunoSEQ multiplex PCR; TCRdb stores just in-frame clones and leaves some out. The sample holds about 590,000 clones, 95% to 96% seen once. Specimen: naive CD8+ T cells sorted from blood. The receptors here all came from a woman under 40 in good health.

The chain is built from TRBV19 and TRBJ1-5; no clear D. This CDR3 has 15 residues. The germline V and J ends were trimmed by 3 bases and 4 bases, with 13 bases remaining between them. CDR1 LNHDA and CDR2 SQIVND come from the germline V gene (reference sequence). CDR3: CASSIAPYPNQPQHF. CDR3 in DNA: TGTGCCAGTAGTATTGCCCCCTACCCGAATCAGCCCCAGCATTTT.

DNA of the CDR3: TGTGCCAGCAGAGAAACTAGCGCGAACACCGGGGAGCTGTTTTTT. It encodes CASRETSANTGELFF. The V and J genes are TRBV28 and TRBJ2-2; 7 bases are a match to TRBD2. The CDR3 extends over 15 amino acids. Trimming took 6 bases from V and 0 from J; bases not matched to a gene: 4. Germline assignment: CDR1 MDHEN and CDR2 SYDVKM.

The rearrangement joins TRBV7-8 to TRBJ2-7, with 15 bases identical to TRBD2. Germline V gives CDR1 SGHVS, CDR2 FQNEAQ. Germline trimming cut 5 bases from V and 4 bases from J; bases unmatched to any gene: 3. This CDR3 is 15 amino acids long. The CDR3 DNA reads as TGTGCCAGCAGCCTGGGGACTAGCGGGAGGTACGAGCAGTACTTC. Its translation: CASSLGTSGRYEQYF.

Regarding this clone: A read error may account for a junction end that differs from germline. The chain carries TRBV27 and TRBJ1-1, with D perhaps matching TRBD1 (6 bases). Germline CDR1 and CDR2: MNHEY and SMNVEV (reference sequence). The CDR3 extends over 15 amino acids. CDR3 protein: CAGSPRQVMNTEAFF. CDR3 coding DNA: TGTGCCGGCAGCCCCCGACAGGTCATGAACACTGAAGCTTTCTTT.

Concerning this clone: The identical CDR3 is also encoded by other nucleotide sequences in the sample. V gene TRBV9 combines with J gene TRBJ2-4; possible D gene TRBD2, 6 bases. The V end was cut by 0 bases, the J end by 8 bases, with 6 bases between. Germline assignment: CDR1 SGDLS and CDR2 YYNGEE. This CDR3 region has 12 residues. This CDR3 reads CASSVGGDIQYF. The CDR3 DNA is TGTGCCAGCAGCGTAGGGGGGGACATTCAGTACTTC.

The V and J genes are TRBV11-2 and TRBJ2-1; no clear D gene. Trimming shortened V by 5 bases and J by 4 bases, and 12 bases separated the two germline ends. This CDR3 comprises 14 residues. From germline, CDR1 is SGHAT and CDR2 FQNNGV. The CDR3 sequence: CASSHGPEYNEQFF. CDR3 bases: TGTGCCAGCAGCCATGGGCCCGAATACAATGAGCAGTTCTTC.

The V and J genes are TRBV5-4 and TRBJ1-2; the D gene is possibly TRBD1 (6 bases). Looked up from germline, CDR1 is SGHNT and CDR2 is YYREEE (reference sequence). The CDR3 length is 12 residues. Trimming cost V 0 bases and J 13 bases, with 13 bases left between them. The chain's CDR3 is CASSLGDTLPTF. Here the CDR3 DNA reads TGTGCCAGCAGCTTGGGGGACACCTTGCCCACCTTC.

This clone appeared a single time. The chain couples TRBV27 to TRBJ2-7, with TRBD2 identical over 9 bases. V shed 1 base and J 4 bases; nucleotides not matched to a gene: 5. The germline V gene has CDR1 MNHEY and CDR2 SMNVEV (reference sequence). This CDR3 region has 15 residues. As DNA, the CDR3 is TGTGCCAGCAGTTTATTGGGTAGCGGGAGTTACGAGCAGTACTTC. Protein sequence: CASSLLGSGSYEQYF.

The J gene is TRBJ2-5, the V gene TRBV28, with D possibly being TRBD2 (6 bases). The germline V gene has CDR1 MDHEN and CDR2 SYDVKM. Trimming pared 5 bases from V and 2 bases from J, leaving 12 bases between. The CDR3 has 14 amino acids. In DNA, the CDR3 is TGTGCCAGCAGTGAGGCTAGCGAACAAGAGACCCAGTACTTC. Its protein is CASSEASEQETQYF.

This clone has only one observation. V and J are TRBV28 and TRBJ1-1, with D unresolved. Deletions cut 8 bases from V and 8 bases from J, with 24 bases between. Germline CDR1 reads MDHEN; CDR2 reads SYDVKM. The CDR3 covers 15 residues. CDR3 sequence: CASEAGSTVIAEAFF. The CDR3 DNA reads TGTGCCAGCGAGGCAGGCAGTACAGTTATAGCGGAAGCTTTCTTT.

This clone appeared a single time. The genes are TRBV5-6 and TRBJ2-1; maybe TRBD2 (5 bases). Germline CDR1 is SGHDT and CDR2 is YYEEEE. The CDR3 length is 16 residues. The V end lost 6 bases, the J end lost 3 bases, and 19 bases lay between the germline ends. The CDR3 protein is CASTKTGIAIYNEQFF. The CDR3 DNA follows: TGTGCCAGCACCAAAACCGGGATCGCTATCTACAATGAGCAGTTCTTC.

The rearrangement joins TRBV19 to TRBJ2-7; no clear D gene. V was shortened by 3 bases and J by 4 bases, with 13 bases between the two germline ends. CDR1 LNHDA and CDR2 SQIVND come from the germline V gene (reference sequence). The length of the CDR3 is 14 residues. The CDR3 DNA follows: TGTGCCAGTAGTATGTTCGGGTCAGGTTACGAGCAGTACTTC. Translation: CASSMFGSGYEQYF.

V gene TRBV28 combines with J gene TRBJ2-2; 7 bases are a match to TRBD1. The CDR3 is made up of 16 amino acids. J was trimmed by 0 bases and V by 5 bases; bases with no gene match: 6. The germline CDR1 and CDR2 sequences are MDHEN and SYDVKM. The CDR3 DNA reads TGTGCCAGCAGTCCCACAGGGGTGACGAACACCGGGGAGCTGTTTTTT. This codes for CASSPTGVTNTGELFF.

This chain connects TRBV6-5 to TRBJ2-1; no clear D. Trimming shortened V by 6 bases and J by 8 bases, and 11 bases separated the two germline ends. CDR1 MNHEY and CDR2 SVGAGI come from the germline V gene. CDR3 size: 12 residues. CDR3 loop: CASSRTLDEQFF. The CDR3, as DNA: TGTGCCAGCAGCAGGACCCTCGATGAGCAGTTCTTC.

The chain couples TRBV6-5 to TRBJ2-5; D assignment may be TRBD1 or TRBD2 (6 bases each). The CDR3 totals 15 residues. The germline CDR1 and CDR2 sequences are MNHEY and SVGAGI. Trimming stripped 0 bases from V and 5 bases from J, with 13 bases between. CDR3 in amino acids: CASSYSVRGRETQYF. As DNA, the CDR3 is TGTGCCAGCAGTTACTCCGTGAGGGGGAGGGAGACCCAGTACTTC.

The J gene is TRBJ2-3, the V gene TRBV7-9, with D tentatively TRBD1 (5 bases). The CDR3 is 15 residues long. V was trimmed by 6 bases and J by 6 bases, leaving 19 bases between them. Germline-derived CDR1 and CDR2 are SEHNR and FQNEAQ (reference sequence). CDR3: CASRSNFGAEDTQYF. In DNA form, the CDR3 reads TGTGCCAGCAGGAGCAATTTTGGGGCGGAGGATACGCAGTATTTT.

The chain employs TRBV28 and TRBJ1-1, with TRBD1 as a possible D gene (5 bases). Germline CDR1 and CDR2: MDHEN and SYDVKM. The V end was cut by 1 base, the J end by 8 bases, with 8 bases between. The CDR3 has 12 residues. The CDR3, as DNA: TGTGCCAGCAGTTTATTCAGGGCAGAAGCTTTCTTT. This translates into CASSLFRAEAFF.

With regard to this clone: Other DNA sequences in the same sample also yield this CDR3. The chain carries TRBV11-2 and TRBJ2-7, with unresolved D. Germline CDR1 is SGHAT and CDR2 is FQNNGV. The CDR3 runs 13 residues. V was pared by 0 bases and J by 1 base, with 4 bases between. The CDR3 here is CASSLDPSYEQYF. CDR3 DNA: TGTGCCAGCAGCTTAGACCCATCCTACGAGCAGTACTTC.

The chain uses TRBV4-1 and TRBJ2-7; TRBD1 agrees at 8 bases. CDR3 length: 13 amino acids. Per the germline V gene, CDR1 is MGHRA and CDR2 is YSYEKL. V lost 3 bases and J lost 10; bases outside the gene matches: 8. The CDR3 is CASSQDREAIQYF. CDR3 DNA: TGCGCCAGCAGCCAGGACAGGGAGGCAATTCAGTACTTC.

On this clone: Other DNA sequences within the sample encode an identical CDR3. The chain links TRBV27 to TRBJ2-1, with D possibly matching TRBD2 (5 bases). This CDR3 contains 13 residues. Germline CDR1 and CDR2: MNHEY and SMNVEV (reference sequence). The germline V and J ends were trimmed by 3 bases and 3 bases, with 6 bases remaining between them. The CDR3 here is CASSLDFYNEQFF. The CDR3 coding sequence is TGTGCCAGCAGTTTGGACTTCTACAATGAGCAGTTCTTC.

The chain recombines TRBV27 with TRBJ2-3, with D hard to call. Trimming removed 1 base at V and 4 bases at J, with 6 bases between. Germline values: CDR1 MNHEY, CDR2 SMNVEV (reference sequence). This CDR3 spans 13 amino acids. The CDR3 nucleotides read TGTGCCAGCAGTTTATTGAGCGCAGATACGCAGTATTTT. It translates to CASSLLSADTQYF.